This record looks at one TCR beta chain sequence and its context. What it binds is not known. CDR3 size: 14 residues. With 0 bases removed from V and 7 bases from J, the gap between germline ends came to 13 bases. Germline CDR1 LGHNA, CDR2 YNFKEQ. This sample was included in a study of cytomegalovirus exposure and HLA in healthy donors. Study conclusions and caveats: With high specificity and sensitivity, the classifier reportedly diagnosed cytomegalovirus status. Reportedly, a later analysis found an Asian-associated ancestry cluster had fewer N-insertions than the approximately 700-donor mean.

With 60 Vbeta and 13 Jbeta primers, the PCR was carried out. Assay used: immunoSEQ multiplex PCR; TCRdb lists only in-frame clones, some missing. The sample has 100,000 to 150,000 clones, about 80% seen once. This chain joins TRBV4-2 and TRBJ2-7, with D tentatively TRBD2 (7 bases). The sample was PBMCs. This TCR was sampled from a man aged 30 to 39 in good health and CMV-seropositive. The CDR3 DNA follows: TGTGCCAGCAGCCAAGATCGAGGGAGGGGGGAGCAGTACTTC. Protein sequence: CASSQDRGRGEQYF.